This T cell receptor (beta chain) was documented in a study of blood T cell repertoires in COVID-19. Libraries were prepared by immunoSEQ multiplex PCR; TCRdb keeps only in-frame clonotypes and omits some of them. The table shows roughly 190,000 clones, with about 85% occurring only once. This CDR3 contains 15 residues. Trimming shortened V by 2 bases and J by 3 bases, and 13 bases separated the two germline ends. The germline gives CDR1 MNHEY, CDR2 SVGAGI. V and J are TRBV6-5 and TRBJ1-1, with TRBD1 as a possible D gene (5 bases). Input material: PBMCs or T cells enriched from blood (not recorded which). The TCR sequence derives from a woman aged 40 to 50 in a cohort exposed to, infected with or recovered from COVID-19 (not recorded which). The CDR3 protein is CASSYELPGHTEAFF. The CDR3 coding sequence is TGTGCCAGCAGTTACGAACTTCCAGGGCACACTGAAGCTTTCTTT.